These 27 T cell receptor beta chains were all obtained from the same sample, sequenced in a study of blood T cell repertoires in COVID-19. The data were produced by immunoSEQ multiplex PCR, yet TCRdb's version contains in-frame clones alone and is incomplete. The sample consists of approximately 33,000 clones, roughly 88% of them appearing once. Sample: peripheral blood. These receptors came from a man aged 55 to 70 with COVID-19, enrolled during active disease.

The count of this clone is one. The chain joins TRBV6-5 to TRBJ2-1; 10 bases line up with TRBD2. CDR3 length: 15 residues. Per germline, CDR1 MNHEY and CDR2 SVGAGI. V was clipped by 7 bases and J by 9 bases; unmatched bases: 12. The CDR3 coding sequence is TGTGCCAGCACCGTAGAGCTAGCGGGAGTGGGTGAGCAGTTCTTC. It translates to CASTVELAGVGEQFF.

The V gene is TRBV24-1, the J gene TRBJ2-7; a possible D gene is TRBD1 (6 bases). The germline V gene has CDR1 KGHDR and CDR2 SFDVKD. This CDR3 comprises 13 residues. With 7 bases removed from V and 0 bases from J, the gap between germline ends came to 9 bases. CDR3 protein: CATSRQDSYEQYF. The CDR3 DNA is TGTGCCACCAGCAGACAGGACTCCTACGAGCAGTACTTC.

The J gene is TRBJ2-1, the V gene TRBV19; 7 bases line up with TRBD2. Germline V gene data show CDR1 as LNHDA and CDR2 as SQIVND (reference sequence). This CDR3 region has 14 residues. Trimming at V came to 3 bases and at J to 2 bases, leaving 1 base not matched to a gene. The CDR3 DNA is TGTGCCAGTAGTATGGGAGGGCCCTACAATGAGCAGTTCTTC. Translation gives CASSMGGPYNEQFF. Looking up the rest from reference TRBV19 and TRBJ2-1 gives the full variable domain: DGGITQSPKYLFRKEGQNVTLSCEQNLNHDAMYWYRQDPGQGLRLIYYSQIVNDFQKGDIAEGYSVSREKKESFPLTVTSAQKNPTAFYLCASSMGGPYNEQFFGPGTRLTVL.

This chain links TRBV5-1 with TRBJ2-1; maybe TRBD1 (5 bases). V was shortened by 1 base and J by 0 bases, with 11 bases between the two germline ends. Germline values: CDR1 SGHRS, CDR2 YFSETQ. The CDR3 runs 16 residues. The chain's CDR3 is CASSLSPQGSYNEQFF. In DNA, the CDR3 is TGCGCCAGCAGCTTGAGCCCGCAGGGCTCCTACAATGAGCAGTTCTTC.

The chain combines TRBV19 with TRBJ1-2; 8 bases are shared with TRBD1. The V gene end was trimmed by 11 bases and the J gene end by 8 bases; junction bases not matched to a gene: 10. The CDR3 loop spans 12 amino acids. Germline V lookup: CDR1 LNHDA, CDR2 SQIVND (reference sequence). The CDR3 reads CAATDRVGGYTF. Here the CDR3 DNA reads TGTGCCGCGACGGACAGGGTTGGAGGCTACACCTTC.

The chain combines TRBV15 with TRBJ1-4; 7 nucleotides line up with TRBD1. V was pared by 3 bases and J by 7 bases, with 8 bases of the junction left unmatched. CDR1 is LNHNV and CDR2 is YYDKDF in the germline V gene (reference sequence). The CDR3 contains 15 residues. CDR3 residues: CATSRGLDRVEKLFF. The CDR3 coding sequence is TGTGCCACCAGCAGGGGACTCGACAGGGTTGAAAAACTGTTTTTT. The full variable domain, with the rest looked up from reference TRBV15 and TRBJ1-4, is DAMVIQNPRYQVTQFGKPVTLSCSQTLNHNVMYWYQQKSSQAPKLLFHYYDKDFNNEADTPDNFQSRRPNTSFCFLDIRSPGLGDTAMYLCATSRGLDRVEKLFFGSGTQLSVL.

V gene TRBV3-1 (or the pseudogene TRBV3-2) combines with J gene TRBJ1-5; a possible D gene is TRBD1 (5 bases). From germline, CDR1 is LGHDT and CDR2 YNNKEL (reference sequence). With 4 bases removed from V and 5 bases from J, the gap between germline ends came to 12 bases. This CDR3 is built from 14 residues. The CDR3 region is CASSPQAGYQPQHF. The CDR3 DNA is TGTGCCAGCAGCCCCCAGGCAGGGTATCAGCCCCAGCATTTT.

The chain combines TRBV24-1 with TRBJ2-1, with TRBD2 matching over 12 bases. The CDR3 covers 19 residues. Per germline, CDR1 KGHDR and CDR2 SFDVKD. Trimming removed 4 bases from V and 0 bases from J; junction bases left unmatched: 9. CDR3 nucleotide sequence: TGTGCCACCAGTGACGAAACTAGCGGGAGGTTCAGCTCCTACAATGAGCAGTTCTTC. This sequence encodes CATSDETSGRFSSYNEQFF.

V gene TRBV15 combines with J gene TRBJ1-1; D is possibly TRBD1 (6 bases). This CDR3 spans 17 amino acids. The V end lost 0 bases, the J end lost 0 bases, and 14 bases lay between the germline ends. Looked up from germline, CDR1 is LNHNV and CDR2 is YYDKDF (reference sequence). The CDR3 DNA follows: TGTGCCACCAGCAGAGAGGCCGGACAGCTCATGAACACTGAAGCTTTCTTT. The encoded protein is CATSREAGQLMNTEAFF. Full variable domain (outside the CDR3, taken from reference TRBV15 and TRBJ1-1): DAMVIQNPRYQVTQFGKPVTLSCSQTLNHNVMYWYQQKSSQAPKLLFHYYDKDFNNEADTPDNFQSRRPNTSFCFLDIRSPGLGDTAMYLCATSREAGQLMNTEAFFGQGTRLTVV.

The chain carries TRBV12-3 or TRBV12-4 and TRBJ2-7; 10 bases are shared with TRBD1. The CDR3 runs to 13 residues. Trimming took 7 bases from V and 3 from J; bases not matched to a gene: 3. The CDR3 spells CASTWTGGYEQYF. The CDR3 DNA is TGTGCCAGCACTTGGACAGGGGGCTACGAGCAGTACTTC.

This chain joins TRBV24-1 and TRBJ2-5; 7 bases map to TRBD2. The CDR3 has 13 amino acids. Per germline, CDR1 KGHDR and CDR2 SFDVKD. V gave up 8 bases and J gave up 5 bases; unmatched junction bases: 7. The CDR3 nucleotides are TGTGCCACCACCGGGGAGGGAGGCGAGACCCAGTACTTC. It translates to CATTGEGGETQYF.

The CDR3 reads CASSPQGAYSQPQHF. The DNA for the CDR3 is TGTGCCAGTAGCCCTCAGGGGGCGTATAGTCAGCCCCAGCATTTT. This chain links TRBV19 with TRBJ1-5, with 8 bases fitting TRBD1. CDR3 length: 15 residues. Germline loops: CDR1 LNHDA, CDR2 SQIVND (reference sequence). Unmatched junction bases numbered 10, after V lost 6 bases and J lost 6 bases.

A note on this clone: A junction end diverges from the germline sequence, so it may reflect a read error. The rearrangement links TRBV7-2 to TRBJ1-1, with D possibly matching TRBD1 (6 bases). Germline-derived CDR1 and CDR2 are SGHTA and FQGNSA. The CDR3 sequence is 12 residues long. CDR3 in DNA: TGTGCCAGCAGTCTTAACGCGCGACAGGTTATCTTT. Its translation: CASSLNARQVIF.

The chain joins TRBV10-3 to TRBJ1-1; unclear D gene. The CDR3 consists of 14 residues. Trimming shortened V by 0 bases and J by 1 base, and 6 bases separated the two germline ends. The germline V gene has CDR1 ENHRY and CDR2 SYGVKD. This CDR3 reads CAISESRWNTEAFF. The CDR3 nucleotides read TGTGCCATCAGTGAGTCACGGTGGAACACTGAAGCTTTCTTT.

On this clone: The sample holds other DNA sequences that translate to the same CDR3. The CDR3 reads CASSVRQGATGELFF. CDR3 nucleotides: TGTGCCAGCAGTGTTAGACAGGGGGCGACCGGGGAGCTGTTTTTT. The rearrangement uses TRBV27 and TRBJ2-2; 10 bases align to TRBD1. The CDR3 spans 15 residues. Germline V lookup: CDR1 MNHEY, CDR2 SMNVEV (reference sequence). V lost 5 bases and J lost 5; bases outside the gene matches: 5.

The chain uses TRBV5-6 and TRBJ2-1; perhaps TRBD1 as D (6 bases). There are 14 residues in the CDR3. Germline-derived CDR1 and CDR2 are SGHDT and YYEEEE. V was trimmed by 0 bases and J by 11 bases, leaving 15 bases between them. Here the CDR3 reads CASSLGTAFLQQFF. The CDR3 DNA is TGTGCCAGCAGCTTGGGGACAGCTTTCCTACAGCAGTTCTTC.

This clone was detected once. V and J are TRBV9 and TRBJ1-3; D uncertain. V lost 4 bases and J 2 bases, leaving 16 bases between the germline ends. The CDR3 covers 16 residues. Germline V gene lookup returns CDR1 SGDLS and CDR2 YYNGEE. The CDR3 is CASSPRRQNPGNTIYF. Here the CDR3 DNA reads TGTGCCAGCAGCCCTAGAAGGCAGAACCCTGGAAACACCATATATTTT.

Here the CDR3 DNA reads TGTGCCACCAGCAGTCCGACAATCCGAGATAATCAGCCCCAGCATTTT. Translated, it gives CATSSPTIRDNQPQHF. The chain combines TRBV15 with TRBJ1-5; D unresolved. CDR3 size: 16 residues. V lost 3 bases, J lost 4 bases, and 16 bases lay in between. Per the germline V gene, CDR1 is LNHNV and CDR2 is YYDKDF (reference sequence).

CDR3 loop: CASSLVWANTEAFF. As DNA, the CDR3 is TGTGCCAGCAGCTTAGTCTGGGCGAACACTGAAGCTTTCTTT. V usage is TRBV7-2 and J usage is TRBJ1-1, with no clear D. Germline values: CDR1 SGHTA, CDR2 FQGNSA. V gave up 1 base and J gave up 1 base, with 7 bases separating them. The CDR3 is 14 residues long.

The chain combines TRBV5-6 with TRBJ2-7; TRBD1 might be the D (5 bases). Trimming removed 3 bases at V and 5 bases at J, with 18 bases between. The CDR3 has 15 residues. CDR1 is SGHDT, CDR2 YYEEEE, per germline. Here the CDR3 DNA reads TGTGCCAGCAGCTGGGTCGCAGGGTCCCTGAACGAGCAGTACTTC. Its protein product is CASSWVAGSLNEQYF.

The chain employs TRBV5-1 and TRBJ2-5; 7 bases are a match to TRBD2. The trim removed 2 bases at V and 5 bases at J, leaving 3 bases unmatched. Germline V lookup: CDR1 SGHRS, CDR2 YFSETQ. This CDR3 spans 13 amino acids. The CDR3 region is CASSFGGFETQYF. The CDR3 DNA follows: TGCGCCAGCAGCTTCGGGGGGTTTGAGACCCAGTACTTC.

The rearrangement joins TRBV10-2 to TRBJ2-7, with TRBD2 identical over 10 bases. From germline, CDR1 is WSHSY and CDR2 SAAADI. The CDR3 extends over 14 amino acids. The junction had 4 bases not matched to a gene; V was cut back by 5 bases and J by 3 bases. The CDR3 protein is CASSPGLAVYEQYF. The DNA of the CDR3 is TGCGCCAGCAGTCCAGGACTAGCGGTCTACGAGCAGTACTTC.

This sequence joins TRBV7-9 and TRBJ2-3, with D unclear. The length of the CDR3 is 12 residues. V shed 5 bases and J shed 6 bases, with 9 bases lying between them. The germline V gene encodes CDR1 SEHNR and CDR2 FQNEAQ (reference sequence). In DNA form, the CDR3 reads TGTGCCAGCAGCCTCACATCGGATACGCAGTATTTT. This sequence encodes CASSLTSDTQYF.

The chain employs TRBV4-2 and TRBJ2-7; tentative D call: TRBD1 (6 bases). The CDR3 has 17 residues. Germline CDR1 reads LGHNA; CDR2 reads YNFKEQ. Trimming removed 0 bases from V and 1 base from J, with 16 bases in between. This chain's CDR3 is CASSQDPPRDTSYEQYF. The CDR3 bases are TGTGCCAGCAGCCAAGACCCACCCCGGGACACATCCTACGAGCAGTACTTC.

V is TRBV6-4 and J is TRBJ2-2, with a weak D call TRBD1 (6 bases). Trimming left V 6 bases short and J 3 bases short, with 14 bases between. Germline CDR1 reads MRHNA; CDR2 reads SNTAGT. The CDR3 consists of 15 residues. The CDR3 here is CASRAGVTDTGELFF. CDR3 DNA sequence: TGTGCCAGCAGAGCAGGGGTGACAGACACCGGGGAGCTGTTTTTT.

J is TRBJ1-2 and V is TRBV27, with D possibly TRBD1 on 6 matching bases. This CDR3 has 13 residues. The germline CDR1 and CDR2 sequences are MNHEY and SMNVEV (reference sequence). The germline V and J ends were trimmed by 0 bases and 4 bases, with 6 bases remaining between them. For the CDR3, the DNA is TGTGCCAGCAGTTTATCGGACAGCTATGGCTACACCTTC. Translating gives CASSLSDSYGYTF.

The chain has TRBV7-9 and TRBJ2-1, with TRBD2 as a possible D gene (5 bases). This CDR3 spans 15 amino acids. The V and J ends lost 5 bases and 0 bases respectively, with 11 bases between them. Germline V gene data show CDR1 as SEHNR and CDR2 as FQNEAQ (reference sequence). CDR3 in amino acids: CASSGPGSSYNEQFF. CDR3 bases: TGTGCCAGCAGCGGGCCGGGGAGCTCCTACAATGAGCAGTTCTTC.